The 3 T cell receptor beta chains reported below all come from one sample, sequenced in a study of cytomegalovirus exposure and HLA in healthy donors (dated by TCRdb to the late 2010s). The library came from the immunoSEQ multiplex PCR assay. A mixture of 60 forward primers for TCR Vbeta segments and 13 reverse primers for TCR Jbeta segments was used in the multiplex PCR. Entries here come from immuneACCESS through TCRdb and include only in-frame sequences with V and J called. Some clones fail to appear in such tables; in the studies checked, an unresolved V gene covers under half of the shortfall, and the cause of the remainder is unknown. Within this sample are around 170,000 clones, with about 65% of them counted one time only. The top ten hold roughly 1.6% of the sample. The sequencing sample was made of PBMCs. The receptor set was obtained from a girl aged 5-17 years in good health and CMV-seronegative.

The V call is TRBV11-3, the J call TRBJ2-3; 9 bases fit TRBD1. The CDR3 totals 15 residues. V dropped 5 bases and J dropped 2; count of bases not matched to a gene: 5. Germline V lookup: CDR1 SGHNT, CDR2 YENEEA. The CDR3 region has the DNA TGTGCCAGCAGCCCGGGACAGGGATACACAGATACGCAGTATTTT. It encodes CASSPGQGYTDTQYF.

The chain has TRBV15 and TRBJ1-1; TRBD1 matches 9 bases. CDR1 LNHNV and CDR2 YYDKDF come from the germline V gene (reference sequence). The CDR3 runs 14 residues. V was pared by 5 bases and J by 2 bases, with 3 bases of the junction left unmatched. Here the CDR3 DNA reads TGTGCCACCAGCGGGACAGGGTACAACACTGAAGCTTTCTTT. It encodes CATSGTGYNTEAFF. Based on the CDR3 plus reference TRBV15 and TRBJ1-1, the full variable domain is DAMVIQNPRYQVTQFGKPVTLSCSQTLNHNVMYWYQQKSSQAPKLLFHYYDKDFNNEADTPDNFQSRRPNTSFCFLDIRSPGLGDTAMYLCATSGTGYNTEAFFGQGTRLTVV.

J is TRBJ2-7 and V is TRBV20-1; D unresolved. The V gene's germline CDR1 is DFQATT and CDR2 SNEGSKA (reference sequence). Trimming removed 6 bases from V and 6 bases from J, with 12 bases in between. The CDR3 totals 11 residues. CDR3 residues: CSALDPFEQYF. The CDR3 nucleotides are TGCAGTGCCCTAGACCCGTTCGAGCAGTACTTC.